These T cell receptor beta chains were read from a single sample in a study of T cell changes during pregnancy in multiple sclerosis. Libraries were prepared by immunoSEQ multiplex PCR; TCRdb keeps only in-frame clonotypes and omits some of them. Among tens of thousands of clones listed, 80% to 95% were seen once. The starting material was peripheral blood, obtained in the second trimester of pregnancy. Source of these receptors: a female donor with multiple sclerosis, enrolled in a pregnancy study. The conserved cysteine and the conserved F or W are not part of the CDR3 here. The D gene is left open where the match is weak. Some rows have no size entry. The others give once, few or many, or a class for an expanded clone.

>TRBJ2-7|-|TRBV5-6|-
ASSSWKADRYEQY
>TRBJ2-1|TRBD2|TRBV28|-
ASKAGDLGNEQF
>TRBJ2-3|TRBD1|TRBV2|-
ASSVQGARTDTQY
>TRBJ1-1|-|TRBV27|-
ASSPVGAGPHAEAF
>TRBJ1-1|TRBD1|TRBV28|-
ASSMTGPSENTEAF
>TRBJ1-3|-|TRBV4-2|few
ASSQDPGGAGNTIY
>TRBJ2-1|-|TRBV7-2|-
ASSLAAVAYNEQF
>TRBJ2-1|-|TRBV27|few
ASLSNEQF
>TRBJ2-2|TRBD1|TRBV6-1|-
ASSEETGGHGELF
>TRBJ1-5|-|TRBV2|-
ASSGGLPQH
>TRBJ1-1|-|TRBV6-1|-
ATLPGGLGTEAF
>TRBJ1-4|-|TRBV7-9|-
ASSLEQGVREKLF
>TRBJ2-2|TRBD1|TRBV28|-
ASSPQGAWTGELF